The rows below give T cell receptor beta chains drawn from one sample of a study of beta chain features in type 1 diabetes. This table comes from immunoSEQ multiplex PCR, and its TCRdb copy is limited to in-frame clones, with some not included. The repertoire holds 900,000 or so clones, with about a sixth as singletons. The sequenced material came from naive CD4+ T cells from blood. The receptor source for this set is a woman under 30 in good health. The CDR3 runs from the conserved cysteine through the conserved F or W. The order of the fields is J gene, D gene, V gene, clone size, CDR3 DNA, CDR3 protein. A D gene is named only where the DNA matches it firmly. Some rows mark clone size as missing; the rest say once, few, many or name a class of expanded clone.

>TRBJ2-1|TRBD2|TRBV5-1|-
TGCGCCAGCAGCCGGATGACTAGCTTACGGGCGATAGAGCTCCCCCCTACAGACAATGAGCAGTTCTTC
CASSRMTSLRAIELPPTDNEQFF
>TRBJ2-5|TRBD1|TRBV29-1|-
TGCAGCGTTAAGCGGCCGGACAGGTCGGCATTCGAGACCCAGTACTTC
CSVKRPDRSAFETQYF
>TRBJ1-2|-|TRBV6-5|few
TGTGCCAGCAGTTACGGGACAACGAACTCCTATGGCTACACCTTC
CASSYGTTNSYGYTF
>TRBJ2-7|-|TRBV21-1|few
TGTGCCAGCAGCGGCCGTTCTTCAGGGGGCTTCTCCTACGAGCAGTACTTC
CASSGRSSGGFSYEQYF
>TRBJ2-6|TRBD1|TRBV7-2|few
TGTGCCAGCAGCTTAGCGACAGGGCATGGGGCCAACGTCCTGACTTTC
CASSLATGHGANVLTF
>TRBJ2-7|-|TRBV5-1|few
TGCGCCAGCAGCTTGGCCTGGGCGGGTACCTACGAGCAGTACTTC
CASSLAWAGTYEQYF
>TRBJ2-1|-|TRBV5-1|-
TGCGCCAGCAGCTACCTCCCCGGGAGTAGGAATGAGCAGTTCTTC
CASSYLPGSRNEQFF
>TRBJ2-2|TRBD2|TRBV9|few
TGTGCCAGCAGCGTAATGACTAGCGGGACCGGGGAGCTGTTTTTT
CASSVMTSGTGELFF
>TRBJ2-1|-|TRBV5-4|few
TGTGCCAGCAGCGTCTTAGCGCTTGGCTCCTACAATGAGCAGTTCTTC
CASSVLALGSYNEQFF
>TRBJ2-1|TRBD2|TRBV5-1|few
TGCGCCAGCAGCCCCGATGGACTAGAAATCAATGAGCAGTTCTTC
CASSPDGLEINEQFF
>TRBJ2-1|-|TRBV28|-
TGTGCCAGCAGTTCCTTAGCGGTTTACTCCTACAATGAGCAGTTCTTC
CASSSLAVYSYNEQFF
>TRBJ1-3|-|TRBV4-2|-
TGTGCCAGCAGCCAAGAGGCGGGCTCTGGAAACACCATATATTTT
CASSQEAGSGNTIYF
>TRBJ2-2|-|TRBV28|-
TGTGCCAGCAGTCCGGATTCCACCGGGGAGCTGTTTTTT
CASSPDSTGELFF